The present entry profiles one TCR beta chain with its context. The antigen remains unidentified. This sample stems from a study of CD8 T cells in ankylosing spondylitis. The study, taken as a whole, reports: In synovial fluid and blood from reactive arthritis, some motif variants were previously reported. Roughly 8 highly homologous variants made up a TCR beta motif, and this motif appeared characteristic of ankylosing spondylitis blood.

TCR beta libraries were made by quantitative 5'-RACE with molecular barcodes. TCRdb re-called the 5' RACE reads through MiXCR, storing one row per CDR3 protein. The data contain about 200,000 distinct CDR3 sequences, around 13% of them seen just once; the ten biggest clones take up 16%. CDR1 and CDR2 (germline): DFQATT, SNEGSKA (reference sequence). This CDR3 comprises 12 residues. Trimming shortened V by 1 base and J by 6 bases, and 9 bases separated the two germline ends. The chain carries TRBV20-1 and TRBJ1-2, with no clear D. The specimen was blood, either unsorted or a sorted T cell fraction (not recorded which). The clonotype comes from a male donor with ankylosing spondylitis or in good health (not recorded which). Written as DNA, the CDR3 is TGCAGTGCTAGAGGGTCAGAAGATGGCTACACCTTC. Translation gives CSARGSEDGYTF.